Below, 26 T cell receptor beta chains from the same sample are listed, as sequenced in a study of shared clonotypes between healthy human individuals. TCRdb's copy holds only in-frame clones and misses some; the assay was immunoSEQ multiplex PCR. Here the sample spans about 2.4 million clones, approximately 93% being singletons. Sequencing was carried out using naive CD4+ T cells from PBMCs. Subset: CD45RA+ positively selected. Receptors originate from a man between 18 and 29 years old in good health. Some clones in this sample may be carry-over from other donors' samples.

This clone was seen once. This rearrangement joins TRBV7-3 to TRBJ2-5, with D possibly being TRBD2 (6 bases). CDR1 and CDR2 (germline): SGHTA, FQGTGA. Trimming stripped 5 bases from V and 5 bases from J, with 18 bases between. The CDR3 totals 15 residues. The CDR3 DNA follows: TGTGCCAGCAGCCCCGGGACTCACCTGGGGGAGACCCAGTACTTC. This gives the protein CASSPGTHLGETQYF.

The CDR3 here is CSAETPGYGYTF. The DNA of the CDR3 is TGCAGCGCAGAGACCCCTGGCTATGGCTACACCTTC. The chain joins TRBV29-1 to TRBJ1-2; no definite D call. Trimming pared 7 bases from V and 4 bases from J, leaving 13 bases between. CDR1 is SQVTM and CDR2 is ANQGSEA in the germline V gene. The CDR3 has 12 residues.

The chain links TRBV10-3 to TRBJ2-4; perhaps TRBD2 as D (6 bases). V was cut by 0 bases and J by 4 bases, with 13 bases left in between. This CDR3 has 16 residues. Germline lookup yields CDR1 ENHRY and CDR2 SYGVKD. CDR3 sequence: CAISESGSVPKNIQYF. CDR3 DNA: TGTGCCATCAGTGAGTCCGGGAGCGTCCCTAAAAACATTCAGTACTTC.

Worth noting for this clone: The same CDR3 also results from other DNA sequences found in this sample. V gene TRBV10-3 combines with J gene TRBJ2-7; D could derive from TRBD1 or TRBD2 (5 bases each). Germline V gene sequence: CDR1 ENHRY, CDR2 SYGVKD. The CDR3 sequence is 12 residues long. V shed 6 bases and J shed 3 bases, with 9 bases lying between them. Written as DNA, the CDR3 is TGTGCCATCAGCCCGGGGCTCTACGAGCAGTACTTC. Its protein product is CAISPGLYEQYF.

The V and J genes are TRBV2 and TRBJ2-5; 15 bases are shared with TRBD2. The CDR3 loop spans 15 amino acids. Germline assignment: CDR1 SNHLY and CDR2 FYNNEI. V lost 7 bases, J lost 5 bases, and 5 bases stayed unmatched. The CDR3 DNA is TGTGCCAGCATCCCCGGGACTAGCGGGAGGGAGACCCAGTACTTC. Translation: CASIPGTSGRETQYF.

V gene TRBV7-2 combines with J gene TRBJ2-7; either TRBD1 or TRBD2 may fit D (5 bases each). The CDR3 runs to 17 residues. CDR1 is SGHTA and CDR2 is FQGNSA in the germline V gene. Trimming removed 1 base from V and 0 bases from J, with 16 bases in between. CDR3 nucleotides: TGTGCCAGCAGCTTAGTAGGGGCGGGCGGACCCTCCTACGAGCAGTACTTC. It is translated as CASSLVGAGGPSYEQYF.

The J gene is TRBJ2-3, the V gene TRBV28, with D tentatively TRBD1 or TRBD2 (5 bases each). The CDR3 is 16 residues long. V shed 6 bases and J shed 4 bases, with 20 bases lying between them. CDR1 is MDHEN and CDR2 is SYDVKM in the germline V gene. CDR3 coding DNA: TGTGCCAGCAGCGGGGCAAGGGGCGCGACCGCAGATACGCAGTATTTT. Its translation: CASSGARGATADTQYF. The whole variable domain, remainder taken from reference TRBV28 and TRBJ2-3, is DVKVTQSSRYLVKRTGEKVFLECVQDMDHENMFWYRQDPGLGLRLIYFSYDVKMKEKGDIPEGYSVSREKKERFSLILESASTNQTSMYLCASSGARGATADTQYFGPGTRLTVL.

This chain connects TRBV2 to TRBJ2-5; tentatively, D is TRBD1 (5 bases). CDR1 and CDR2 from the germline V gene are SNHLY and FYNNEI. The ends were cut back, 7 bases at V and 4 bases at J, with 16 bases in the middle. This CDR3 has 14 amino acids. CDR3 sequence (DNA): TGTGCCAGCAAGGTCACCCAGGGTGCAGAGACCCAGTACTTC. Translating it yields CASKVTQGAETQYF.

This rearrangement joins TRBV4-2 to TRBJ2-1; 8 nucleotides agree with TRBD1. Germline V lookup: CDR1 LGHNA, CDR2 YNFKEQ. CDR3 size: 17 residues. Losses at the gene ends were 0 bases for V and 2 bases for J; bases not matched to a gene: 6. The CDR3 region is CASSQDPQGAPYNEQFF. The CDR3 bases are TGTGCCAGCAGCCAAGATCCCCAGGGGGCCCCCTACAATGAGCAGTTCTTC.

Concerning this clone itself: The sample contains more than one DNA sequence encoding this CDR3. V is TRBV29-1 and J is TRBJ2-7; TRBD1 matches 8 bases. CDR1 is SQVTM, CDR2 ANQGSEA, per germline. This CDR3 comprises 13 residues. V was pared by 3 bases and J by 2 bases, with 3 bases of the junction left unmatched. DNA for the CDR3: TGCAGCGTTGACGGGACAGGCCCCTACGAGCAGTACTTC. It specifies CSVDGTGPYEQYF.

The sample holds one count of this clone. The CDR3 loop reads CASSPNRKQGQYF. The CDR3 bases are TGTGCCAGCAGCCCGAACAGAAAGCAGGGGCAGTACTTC. The chain uses TRBV7-2 and TRBJ2-7, with TRBD1 as a possible D gene (5 bases). The germline V gene encodes CDR1 SGHTA and CDR2 FQGNSA. Trimming took off 5 bases at V and 9 bases at J, with 17 bases between the two ends. The CDR3 extends over 13 amino acids.

V usage is TRBV7-2 and J usage is TRBJ2-7; D not certain. The V and J ends lost 0 bases and 1 base respectively, with 7 bases between them. Germline V CDR1 and CDR2: SGHTA, FQGNSA. The CDR3 totals 14 residues. This CDR3 is CASSLAVVSYEQYF. The CDR3 DNA reads TGTGCCAGCAGCTTAGCGGTGGTTTCCTACGAGCAGTACTTC.

Comments on this clone: This sample includes further DNA sequences coding for the same CDR3. V is TRBV7-2 and J is TRBJ2-1, with 7 bases aligning to TRBD2. The V gene's germline CDR1 is SGHTA and CDR2 FQGNSA. Losses at the gene ends were 0 bases for V and 4 bases for J; bases not matched to a gene: 3. The CDR3 consists of 15 residues. The CDR3 coding sequence is TGTGCCAGCAGCTTAGCCTCTAGCGGTTACAATGAGCAGTTCTTC. The encoded protein is CASSLASSGYNEQFF.

V gene TRBV11-2 combines with J gene TRBJ1-1; TRBD1 might be the D (6 bases). V was cut by 3 bases and J by 0 bases, with 8 bases left in between. CDR1 and CDR2 from the germline V gene are SGHAT and FQNNGV. This CDR3 comprises 14 residues. The chain's CDR3 is CASSFTGMNTEAFF. CDR3 nucleotide sequence: TGTGCCAGCAGCTTCACAGGGATGAACACTGAAGCTTTCTTT.

The chain is built from TRBV18 and TRBJ2-3; possibly TRBD1 or TRBD2 for D (5 bases each). Germline V CDR1 and CDR2: KGHSH, LQKENI. The ends were cut back, 4 bases at V and 0 bases at J, with 11 bases in the middle. This CDR3 has 15 amino acids. The CDR3 loop reads CASSQLGPSTDTQYF. The CDR3 nucleotides read TGTGCCAGCTCACAATTGGGACCTAGCACAGATACGCAGTATTTT.

This chain connects TRBV6-6 to TRBJ1-5; the D gene is possibly TRBD1 (5 bases). The germline gives CDR1 MNHNY, CDR2 SVGAGI (reference sequence). CDR3 length: 14 amino acids. V dropped 7 bases and J dropped 4 bases, with 14 bases sitting between them. This CDR3 reads CASTPAGRNQPQHF. CDR3 nucleotide sequence: TGTGCCAGCACTCCGGCAGGGCGAAATCAGCCCCAGCATTTT.

This clone was seen only once. The chain combines TRBV6-1 with TRBJ2-7; TRBD1 agrees at 9 bases. Per germline, CDR1 MNHNS and CDR2 SASEGT. The J segment lost 6 bases and the V segment lost 2 bases, leaving 8 bases of the junction unmatched. This CDR3 spans 15 amino acids. As DNA, the CDR3 is TGTGCCAGCAGTGAATGGGACAGGGCTGCGTTCGAGCAGTACTTC. Its translation is CASSEWDRAAFEQYF.

DNA for the CDR3: TGTGCCAGCTCGCTCGGGACAGGGCGCCAAGAGACCCAGTACTTC. It codes for CASSLGTGRQETQYF. The rearrangement uses TRBV18 and TRBJ2-5, with 9 bases that match TRBD1. The CDR3 covers 15 residues. CDR1 is KGHSH, CDR2 LQKENI, per germline. The V gene end was trimmed by 6 bases and the J gene end by 1 base; junction bases not matched to a gene: 6.

This chain joins TRBV2 and TRBJ2-4; D uncertain. The CDR3 covers 15 residues. V dropped 4 bases and J dropped 0 bases, with 10 bases sitting between them. Germline V gene data show CDR1 as SNHLY and CDR2 as FYNNEI. The CDR3 sequence is CASSADRQAKNIQYF. The CDR3 nucleotides read TGTGCCAGCAGTGCAGACCGGCAAGCCAAAAACATTCAGTACTTC.

The rearrangement joins TRBV6-1 to TRBJ2-7, with 10 bases identical to TRBD2. The germline gives CDR1 MNHNS, CDR2 SASEGT. V shed 8 bases, J shed 6 bases, and the junction held 13 bases outside the gene matches. The CDR3 loop spans 15 amino acids. The CDR3 nucleotides are TGTGCCAGCTCAGTGAACTGGGTAGCGGGAGGCGAGCAGTACTTC. Translation gives CASSVNWVAGGEQYF.

This chain uses TRBV7-2 with TRBJ2-5; TRBD2 might be the D (5 bases). V was cut by 2 bases and J by 5 bases, with 12 bases left in between. CDR1 SGHTA and CDR2 FQGNSA come from the germline V gene. The CDR3 is 14 amino acids. This chain's CDR3 is CASSLYRLPETQYF. The CDR3 region has the DNA TGTGCCAGCAGCTTATACAGACTACCGGAGACCCAGTACTTC.

The gene calls are TRBV5-4 and TRBJ2-1; no clear D. V lost 0 bases, J lost 2 bases, and 9 bases lay in between. The CDR3 is made up of 15 amino acids. CDR1 and CDR2 from the germline V gene are SGHNT and YYREEE (reference sequence). Here the CDR3 reads CASSLANYPYNEQFF. DNA of the CDR3: TGTGCCAGCAGCTTGGCCAACTATCCCTACAATGAGCAGTTCTTC.

The genes are TRBV5-4 and TRBJ1-1, with D perhaps TRBD1 (5 bases). The CDR3 is 16 residues long. Germline V CDR1 and CDR2: SGHNT, YYREEE (reference sequence). The V end lost 0 bases, the J end lost 1 base, and 13 bases lay between the germline ends. The CDR3 loop reads CASSLAKVGANTEAFF. CDR3 bases: TGTGCCAGCAGCTTGGCCAAGGTTGGGGCGAACACTGAAGCTTTCTTT. The full variable domain, rest sourced from reference TRBV5-4 and TRBJ1-1, is ETGVTQSPTHLIKTRGQQVTLRCSSQSGHNTVSWYQQALGQGPQFIFQYYREEENGRGNFPPRFSGLQFPNYSSELNVNALELDDSALYLCASSLAKVGANTEAFFGQGTRLTVV.

The genes are TRBV4-1 and TRBJ2-7; 9 nucleotides align to TRBD1. The germline V gene has CDR1 MGHRA and CDR2 YSYEKL. This CDR3 comprises 18 residues. V was clipped by 3 bases and J by 5 bases; unmatched bases: 17. CDR3 region: CASSQHPEAGTGYHEQYF. Written as DNA, the CDR3 is TGCGCCAGCAGCCAGCACCCCGAAGCCGGGACAGGGTACCACGAGCAGTACTTC.

CDR3 bases: TGCGCCAGCAGCCTCCGGGACAGCAACACCGGGGAGCTGTTTTTT. Amino acid sequence: CASSLRDSNTGELFF. The V call is TRBV5-1, the J call TRBJ2-2; 7 positions agree with TRBD1. After removal of 4 bases from V and 2 bases from J, the junction contained 5 bases not matched to a gene. From germline, CDR1 is SGHRS and CDR2 YFSETQ. This CDR3 contains 15 residues. Full variable domain (missing parts from reference TRBV5-1 and TRBJ2-2): KAGVTQTPRYLIKTRGQQVTLSCSPISGHRSVSWYQQTPGQGLQFLFEYFSETQRNKGNFPGRFSGRQFSNSRSEMNVSTLELGDSALYLCASSLRDSNTGELFFGEGSRLTVL.

The chain carries TRBV28 and TRBJ2-1; TRBD2 aligns across 8 bases. J was trimmed by 6 bases and V by 4 bases; bases with no gene match: 8. Germline V gene lookup returns CDR1 MDHEN and CDR2 SYDVKM. This CDR3 is 15 amino acids long. The DNA for the CDR3 is TGTGCCAGCAGTTCCCCGGGAGGGAGCCCCAATGAGCAGTTCTTC. It specifies CASSSPGGSPNEQFF.